This TCR beta chain was captured in a study of cytomegalovirus exposure and HLA in healthy donors. A remark on this clone: Its antigen is unidentified.

V gave up 0 bases and J gave up 3 bases, with 11 bases separating them. The CDR3 consists of 15 residues. Germline CDR1 is SGHTA and CDR2 is FQGTGA. Study-level findings and limits: Roughly uniform sequencing depth across donors was assumed, possibly incorrectly. Published work reported that the classifier diagnosed cytomegalovirus status with high specificity and sensitivity. Some highly shared sequence variants likely arose as a pipeline artifact.

Primers included in the PCR were 60 Vbeta and 13 Jbeta primers. The assay was immunoSEQ multiplex PCR, and TCRdb's table has in-frame clones only and misses some. This sample has 250,000 to 350,000 clones, with 75% to 90% found just once. Specimen: PBMCs. The chain links TRBV7-3 to TRBJ2-5; D is possibly TRBD2 (5 bases). This sequence was found in a man aged 40-49 years in good health and CMV-seropositive. CDR3 amino acids: CASSLTGVAKETQYF. The CDR3 DNA is TGTGCCAGCAGCTTAACGGGAGTAGCAAAAGAGACCCAGTACTTC.